These 16 T cell receptor beta chains came from one sample sequenced in a study of blood T cell repertoires in COVID-19. Method: immunoSEQ multiplex PCR; TCRdb's copy keeps in-frame clones and lacks some. The sample holds about 46,000 clones; about 89% are singletons and the top ten take around 15%. Sequenced input: peripheral blood. The receptors come from a human donor in a cohort sampled during active COVID-19.

DNA for the CDR3: TGTGCCAGCAGTTATTCGACAGGGGGAGACATTCAGTACTTC. It yields the protein CASSYSTGGDIQYF. This chain joins TRBV6-6 and TRBJ2-4, with 9 bases lining up with TRBD1. The CDR3 covers 14 residues. Germline CDR1 is MNHNY and CDR2 is SVGAGI (reference sequence). The ends lost 3 bases at V and 8 bases at J; junction bases unmatched: 5.

The CDR3 reads CASSLTPVRLAGGETQYF. CDR3 bases: TGTGCCAGCAGTTTAACCCCCGTTAGGCTAGCGGGAGGGGAGACCCAGTACTTC. The chain links TRBV28 to TRBJ2-5; the match to TRBD2 covers 12 bases. The V segment lost 2 bases and the J segment 5 bases; nucleotides outside the gene matches: 12. This CDR3 has 18 amino acids. Germline values: CDR1 MDHEN, CDR2 SYDVKM.

The chain has TRBV19 and TRBJ2-1; TRBD2 matches 9 bases. Germline CDR1 reads LNHDA; CDR2 reads SQIVND (reference sequence). The V segment lost 5 bases and the J segment 6 bases; nucleotides outside the gene matches: 11. The CDR3 contains 16 residues. CDR3 in DNA: TGTGCCAGTAGTCAATTCTTAGCGGGAGAGGCCAATGAGCAGTTCTTC. Its protein is CASSQFLAGEANEQFF.

This chain links TRBV2 with TRBJ1-6; 9 bases are shared with TRBD1. The V segment lost 7 bases and the J segment 7 bases; nucleotides outside the gene matches: 2. This CDR3 has 13 residues. The germline CDR1 and CDR2 sequences are SNHLY and FYNNEI. As DNA, the CDR3 is TGTGCCAGCACTGACAGGGGGAATTCACCCCTCCACTTT. Translated, it gives CASTDRGNSPLHF.

V usage is TRBV9 and J usage is TRBJ1-6, with TRBD1 matching 9 bases. CDR1 and CDR2 from the germline V gene are SGDLS and YYNGEE. The CDR3 contains 13 residues. V lost 4 bases, J lost 13 bases, and 6 bases stayed unmatched. CDR3 residues: CASSPDRGWPLHF. CDR3 DNA: TGTGCCAGCAGCCCAGACAGGGGGTGGCCCCTCCACTTT.

This chain connects TRBV30 to TRBJ1-1, with a tentative D call TRBD1 (6 bases). Germline V lookup: CDR1 GTSNPN, CDR2 SVGIG (reference sequence). The V and J ends lost 4 bases and 4 bases respectively, with 13 bases between them. The CDR3 is 13 amino acids. The DNA of the CDR3 is TGTGCCTGGACCAGGGGAGTCGGCACTGAAGCTTTCTTT. It yields the protein CAWTRGVGTEAFF.

The chain joins TRBV4-3 to TRBJ1-2, with a possible D match to TRBD1 (5 bases). Trimming stripped 0 bases from V and 11 bases from J, with 22 bases between. From germline, CDR1 is LGHNA and CDR2 YSLEER. The CDR3 has 16 amino acids. The CDR3 coding sequence is TGCGCCAGCAGCCAAGATGGGGCGGAGGGTCCATATCGTTACACCTTC. Translating gives CASSQDGAEGPYRYTF.

This chain links TRBV4-2 with TRBJ2-1; 11 nucleotides align to TRBD2. CDR1 is LGHNA and CDR2 is YNFKEQ in the germline V gene. Losses at the gene ends were 1 base for V and 4 bases for J; bases not matched to a gene: 3. The CDR3 has 16 amino acids. CDR3 in DNA: TGTGCCAGCAGCCAAGCCACTAGCGGGGGTTACAATGAGCAGTTCTTC. Its translation: CASSQATSGGYNEQFF.

This clone came up once. The DNA for the CDR3 is TGTGCCAGCAGTGAAGATGGAGGGACGCTGGGCAATGGCTACACCTTC. Amino acid sequence: CASSEDGGTLGNGYTF. The rearrangement uses TRBV6-1 and TRBJ1-2; TRBD1 is a possible D gene (5 bases). Looked up from germline, CDR1 is MNHNS and CDR2 is SASEGT. The CDR3 length is 16 residues. V lost 1 base and J lost 6, with 18 bases in between.

V gene TRBV3-1 (or the pseudogene TRBV3-2) combines with J gene TRBJ2-7; the D gene is possibly TRBD1 (5 bases). The length of the CDR3 is 15 residues. Trimming cost V 5 bases and J 2 bases, with 16 bases left between them. Germline lookup yields CDR1 LGHDT and CDR2 YNNKEL (reference sequence). The CDR3: CASSSLGARAYEQYF. DNA of the CDR3: TGTGCCAGCAGCTCCCTTGGGGCCCGCGCCTACGAGCAGTACTTC.

This chain joins TRBV29-1 and TRBJ2-3; D is uncertain. The V gene lost 1 base and the J gene lost 1 base, with 12 bases spanning the gap. The CDR3 length is 15 residues. Germline assignment: CDR1 SQVTM and CDR2 ANQGSEA. As DNA, the CDR3 is TGCAGCGTTGAAGTTCTGCGGAGCCGCACAGATACGCAGTATTTT. Amino acid sequence: CSVEVLRSRTDTQYF.

The chain is built from TRBV6-5 and TRBJ1-3; TRBD1 aligns across 8 bases. The V and J ends lost 8 bases and 0 bases, in that order; junction bases with no gene match: 3. The V gene's germline CDR1 is MNHEY and CDR2 SVGAGI. The CDR3 has 14 amino acids. The CDR3 region has the DNA TGTGCCAGCCTCAGGGGGCCCTCTGGAAACACCATATATTTT. It encodes CASLRGPSGNTIYF.

The chain joins TRBV4-3 to TRBJ1-3; D is unclear. CDR3 length equals 14 residues. V dropped 0 bases and J dropped 7 bases, with 10 bases sitting between them. Germline-derived CDR1 and CDR2 are LGHNA and YSLEER. DNA for the CDR3: TGCGCCAGCAGCCAAGAGGCTTTCTTGAACACCATATATTTT. Translation: CASSQEAFLNTIYF.

This chain joins TRBV5-1 and TRBJ2-5, with TRBD2 matching 12 bases. This CDR3 contains 15 residues. The germline V gene encodes CDR1 SGHRS and CDR2 YFSETQ. Trimming took 0 bases from V and 5 from J; bases not matched to a gene: 2. The CDR3 loop is CASSLAGTSGETQYF. The CDR3 region has the DNA TGCGCCAGCAGCTTGGCTGGGACTAGCGGGGAGACCCAGTACTTC.

This clone was seen only a few times. V and J are TRBV6-5 and TRBJ1-4; 8 bases map to TRBD1. The CDR3 is 15 amino acids. CDR1 and CDR2 from the germline V gene are MNHEY and SVGAGI. Losses at the gene ends were 2 bases for V and 7 bases for J; bases not matched to a gene: 6. Written as DNA, the CDR3 is TGTGCCAGCAGTTACGGGGCAGGGGGCATTGAAAAACTGTTTTTT. It encodes CASSYGAGGIEKLFF.

The CDR3 spells CASSSSGAGGETQYF. CDR3 DNA sequence: TGTGCCAGCAGCTCATCGGGAGCGGGAGGGGAGACCCAGTACTTC. The rearrangement links TRBV7-6 to TRBJ2-5; 10 bases agree with TRBD2. This CDR3 region has 15 residues. Germline V gene lookup returns CDR1 SGHVS and CDR2 FNYEAQ. The junction had 7 bases not matched to a gene; V was cut back by 4 bases and J by 5 bases.